These 23 T cell receptor beta chains originate from one sample sequenced in a study of T-cell memory formation after mild COVID-19. TCRdb used MiXCR to reprocess the 5' RACE reads, holding one entry per CDR3 protein. The sample yields fewer than 250,000 distinct CDR3 sequences, roughly a tenth seen once. Source material: PBMCs or a T cell subset sorted from them (not recorded which). Receptor source: a man between 18 and 29 years old who had mild COVID-19 (a few samples of this study predate the infection). Cell type and time point are not known.

V gene TRBV12-3 or TRBV12-4 combines with J gene TRBJ2-1, with no clear D. The ends were cut back, 7 bases at V and 9 bases at J, with 16 bases in the middle. The CDR3 is 13 amino acids. For the CDR3, the DNA is TGTGCCAGCAAACTGAGCGCCACGGCTGAGCAGTTCTTC. This gives the protein CASKLSATAEQFF.

This clonotype was found a few times. CDR3 sequence (DNA): TGTGCCAGCAGCCAAAGGCGACGAACAGATGGAGGTGAAGCTTTCTTT. Translating gives CASSQRRRTDGGEAFF. J is TRBJ1-1 and V is TRBV14; D gene ambiguous. The CDR3 contains 16 residues. Germline CDR1 is SGHDN and CDR2 is FVKESK. The germline V and J ends were trimmed by 2 bases and 7 bases, with 20 bases remaining between them.

This clonotype was seen a few times. This chain uses TRBV30 with TRBJ2-7; tentative D call: TRBD2 (6 bases). CDR1 GTSNPN and CDR2 SVGIG come from the germline V gene (reference sequence). This CDR3 contains 13 residues. V lost 5 bases and J 2 bases, leaving 13 bases between the germline ends. The CDR3 DNA is TGTGCCTGGGGGGGGACGGGGCCCTACGAGCAGTACTTC. Its protein product is CAWGGTGPYEQYF.

The chain employs TRBV5-4 and TRBJ2-5; D call uncertain. Trimming cost V 5 bases and J 2 bases, with 10 bases left between them. This CDR3 has 13 residues. Per germline, CDR1 SGHNT and CDR2 YYREEE (reference sequence). CDR3 residues: CASRSWSQETQYF. The CDR3 coding sequence is TGTGCCAGCAGGTCGTGGTCACAAGAGACCCAGTACTTC.

This clonotype was picked up a small number of times. The chain has TRBV20-1 and TRBJ1-1, with no clear D. This CDR3 region has 12 residues. Trimming removed 1 base at V and 2 bases at J, with 5 bases between. The germline V gene has CDR1 DFQATT and CDR2 SNEGSKA (reference sequence). The CDR3 loop is CSARVKNTEAFF. DNA for the CDR3: TGCAGTGCTAGAGTCAAAAACACTGAAGCTTTCTTT.

V gene TRBV9 combines with J gene TRBJ2-2; no reliable D call. Germline V CDR1 and CDR2: SGDLS, YYNGEE. With 0 bases removed from V and 6 bases from J, the gap between germline ends came to 6 bases. The CDR3 sequence is 13 residues long. CDR3 in DNA: TGTGCCAGCAGCGTAGAGGTCTCCGGGGAGCTGTTTTTT. It codes for CASSVEVSGELFF. The full variable domain, rest sourced from reference TRBV9 and TRBJ2-2, is DSGVTQTPKHLITATGQRVTLRCSPRSGDLSVYWYQQSLDQGLQFLIQYYNGEERAKGNILERFSAQQFPDLHSELNLSSLELGDSALYFCASSVEVSGELFFGEGSRLTVL.

This clonotype was seen at least ten times. The chain carries TRBV4-2 and TRBJ2-3, with 7 positions matching TRBD1. After removal of 1 base from V and 3 bases from J, the junction contained 10 bases not matched to a gene. The CDR3 is 17 residues long. Germline values: CDR1 LGHNA, CDR2 YNFKEQ. DNA of the CDR3: TGTGCCAGCAGCCAAGTAGAGGGGGCCCCGGCAACAGATACGCAGTATTTT. Protein product: CASSQVEGAPATDTQYF.

This clonotype has more than one count but fewer than ten. The chain carries TRBV18 and TRBJ1-4, with 9 bases fitting TRBD1. Trimming at V came to 3 bases and at J to 4 bases, leaving 0 bases not matched to a gene. CDR1 and CDR2 (germline): KGHSH, LQKENI. This CDR3 is 14 amino acids long. The CDR3 bases are TGTGCCAGCTCACCGGGACAGGGTAATGAAAAACTGTTTTTT. Protein: CASSPGQGNEKLFF.

This clonotype has just a few counts. The rearrangement joins TRBV6-5 to TRBJ2-5, with TRBD2 matching over 12 bases. The V gene end was trimmed by 6 bases and the J gene end by 7 bases; junction bases not matched to a gene: 18. The germline gives CDR1 MNHEY, CDR2 SVGAGI. The CDR3 has 18 residues. The CDR3 spells CASSYVMDLAGGQGTQYF. In nucleotides, the CDR3 is TGTGCCAGCAGCTATGTGATGGATCTAGCGGGGGGGCAGGGGACCCAGTACTTC.

CDR3 nucleotide sequence: TGTGCCAGCAGCGGATTTGCAGATACGCAGTATTTT. It codes for CASSGFADTQYF. The chain couples TRBV9 to TRBJ2-3; D remains ambiguous. V was trimmed by 3 bases and J by 4 bases, leaving 6 bases between them. Germline CDR1 reads SGDLS; CDR2 reads YYNGEE. CDR3 length equals 12 residues.

This chain connects TRBV10-3 to TRBJ2-7; weak D call: TRBD2 (5 bases). The germline CDR1 and CDR2 sequences are ENHRY and SYGVKD. The CDR3 runs to 15 residues. The ends were cut back, 3 bases at V and 3 bases at J, with 15 bases in the middle. The DNA of the CDR3 is TGTGCCATCAGTGAAGGGTGGGCAGGACTCTACGAGCAGTACGTC. Its translation is CAISEGWAGLYEQYV.

This clonotype was counted a few times. The CDR3 DNA is TGTGCCAGCAGCTTAGAGGGTCGGCAGGGGCAGTTCTTC. It codes for CASSLEGRQGQFF. The V and J genes are TRBV7-2 and TRBJ2-1; TRBD1 is a possible D gene (5 bases). There are 13 residues in the CDR3. Trimming stripped 1 base from V and 12 bases from J, with 13 bases between. From germline, CDR1 is SGHTA and CDR2 FQGNSA.

This clonotype was counted only a few times. The chain recombines TRBV27 with TRBJ2-7; 10 positions agree with TRBD1. The CDR3 has 15 residues. The trim removed 6 bases at V and 2 bases at J, leaving 7 bases unmatched. Germline V gives CDR1 MNHEY, CDR2 SMNVEV (reference sequence). As DNA, the CDR3 is TGTGCCAGCAGCCGTCCCGGGACAGGGGCCTACGAGCAGTACTTC. Protein sequence: CASSRPGTGAYEQYF.

The chain is built from TRBV7-2 and TRBJ2-2, with D perhaps TRBD2 (6 bases). Trimming shortened V by 1 base and J by 4 bases, and 10 bases separated the two germline ends. CDR1 is SGHTA and CDR2 is FQGNSA in the germline V gene. This CDR3 has 15 amino acids. The DNA for the CDR3 is TGTGCCAGCAGCTTAGGCGGGGCGATCACCGGGGAGCTGTTTTTT. Translating it yields CASSLGGAITGELFF.

There are a few counts of this clonotype. The chain carries TRBV6-5 and TRBJ2-7; unclear D gene. V gave up 4 bases and J gave up 0 bases, with 4 bases separating them. In germline, CDR1 is MNHEY, CDR2 SVGAGI. The CDR3 has 12 amino acids. The CDR3 DNA sequence: TGTGCCAGCAGTTCAAGCTCCTACGAGCAGTACGTC. It specifies CASSSSSYEQYV.

V gene TRBV3-1 combines with J gene TRBJ2-1, with a weak D call TRBD1 (5 bases). The CDR3 runs 14 residues. The V end was cut by 4 bases, the J end by 9 bases, with 16 bases between. Germline V gene data show CDR1 as LGHDT and CDR2 as YNNKEL (reference sequence). This chain's CDR3 is CASSRPDGASEQFF. The DNA of the CDR3 is TGTGCCAGCAGCCGTCCCGATGGGGCAAGTGAGCAGTTCTTC.

The chain employs TRBV12-5 and TRBJ2-6; no firm D call. The CDR3 has 15 residues. V was trimmed by 6 bases and J by 3 bases, leaving 12 bases between them. The V gene's germline CDR1 is LGHNT and CDR2 FRNRAP. Written as DNA, the CDR3 is TGTGCTAGTGGCCCTCCCGGCCTTGGGGCCAACGTCCTGACTTTC. The encoded protein is CASGPPGLGANVLTF.

This clonotype has more than one count but fewer than ten. This chain links TRBV20-1 with TRBJ1-3, with TRBD1 identical over 7 bases. V lost 5 bases to trimming and J lost 0 bases; unmatched junction nucleotides: 7. The length of the CDR3 is 15 residues. The germline gives CDR1 DFQATT, CDR2 SNEGSKA (reference sequence). CDR3 residues: CSAYRDRSSGNTIYF. The CDR3 region has the DNA TGCAGTGCTTACCGGGACAGAAGCTCTGGAAACACCATATATTTT.

This chain links TRBV5-1 with TRBJ2-1; 9 bases fit TRBD1. The CDR3 contains 14 residues. The germline V gene has CDR1 SGHRS and CDR2 YFSETQ. V lost 4 bases, J lost 9 bases, and 8 bases stayed unmatched. The CDR3, as DNA: TGCGCCAGCAGCCCACAGGGGGCGCATGGTGAGCAGTTCTTC. Protein: CASSPQGAHGEQFF.

The chain carries TRBV29-1 and TRBJ2-5; the D gene is possibly TRBD1 (6 bases). There are 12 residues in the CDR3. The V and J ends lost 7 bases and 3 bases respectively, with 12 bases between them. Germline assignment: CDR1 SQVTM and CDR2 ANQGSEA. The CDR3: CSGYRAEETQYF. The CDR3, as DNA: TGCAGCGGCTACAGGGCTGAAGAGACCCAGTACTTC. Combining the CDR3 with reference TRBV29-1 and TRBJ2-5 gives the whole variable domain SAVISQKPSRDICQRGTSLTIQCQVDSQVTMMFWYRQQPGQSLTLIATANQGSEATYESGFVIDKFPISRPNLTFSTLTVSNMSPEDSSIYLCSGYRAEETQYFGPGTRLLVL.

CDR3 protein: CASNRQGPNTGELFF. CDR3 DNA: TGTGCCAGCAATCGACAGGGGCCGAACACCGGGGAGCTGTTTTTT. The chain joins TRBV6-1 to TRBJ2-2; 8 bases fit TRBD1. Germline assignment: CDR1 MNHNS and CDR2 SASEGT. V lost 7 bases, J lost 0 bases, and 4 bases stayed unmatched. CDR3 length equals 15 residues.

The sample holds a few counts of this clonotype. This chain joins TRBV3-1 and TRBJ1-4, with no clear D. Germline-derived CDR1 and CDR2 are LGHDT and YNNKEL (reference sequence). Trimming pared 4 bases from V and 1 base from J, leaving 10 bases between. The CDR3 sequence is 15 residues long. CDR3: CASSRWTETNEKLFF. In DNA, the CDR3 is TGTGCCAGCAGCCGGTGGACCGAAACTAATGAAAAACTGTTTTTT.

The chain uses TRBV10-3 and TRBJ2-3; D remains ambiguous. The CDR3 runs to 13 residues. Trimming took off 3 bases at V and 2 bases at J, with 6 bases between the two ends. Germline V gene data show CDR1 as ENHRY and CDR2 as SYGVKD. CDR3: CAISDSYTDTQYF. In DNA, the CDR3 is TGTGCCATCAGTGACTCCTACACAGATACGCAGTATTTT.